A selection of T cell receptor beta chains follows, all from one sample in a study of OX40 agonist ivuxolimab in advanced cancers. Generated by immunoSEQ multiplex PCR, the TCRdb table keeps only in-frame clones and is missing some. The sample lists 36,000 or so clones; about 77% were seen once. Sequencing used CD4+ or CD8+ T cells sorted from blood, obtained in a trial of the OX40 agonist ivuxolimab. All receptors derive from an adult with an advanced solid tumor such as melanoma, head and neck, liver or kidney cancer. Both conserved end residues are trimmed from each CDR3.

cdr3_aa	cdr3_length	v_call	j_call
ASSSGSRDRFGNTEAF	16	TRBV7-2	TRBJ1-1
ASSLNGLGEEKLF	13	TRBV27	TRBJ1-4
ASSPEGATDYGYT	13	TRBV7-2	TRBJ1-2
ASSQLDRLNTEAF	13	TRBV28	TRBJ1-1
ASRLGQGWDEQY	12	TRBV27	TRBJ2-7
ASSLGRHYEQY	11	TRBV5-1	TRBJ2-7
SVESGPYEQY	10	TRBV29-1	TRBJ2-7
ASSQRRTSGTGELF	14	TRBV4-1	TRBJ2-2
ATSRDRLAGLPQH	13	TRBV15	TRBJ1-5
ASSSFKRGIQETQY	14	TRBV13	TRBJ2-5
ATSKRGSTEAF	11	TRBV15	TRBJ1-1